There are a few counts of the clone carrying this TCR beta chain. What it recognizes is unknown. Sequencing used immunoSEQ multiplex PCR; TCRdb keeps in-frame clones, though not all of them. The sample records about 60,000 clones, around nine tenths being singletons. The V gene's germline CDR1 is MNHEY and CDR2 SMNVEV (reference sequence). Trimming stripped 3 bases from V and 3 bases from J, with 17 bases between. The length of the CDR3 is 17 residues. These data come from a study of T cell responses to AZD1222 COVID-19 vaccine. Study findings and constraints: No day 14 peak samples; only post-peak repertoires were characterized. Spike-specific TCR breadth rose after two AZD1222 doses, and depth rose as well. Females made up more of the donors, who were largely white British, and clonal diversity may have come out too low.

The chain combines TRBV27 with TRBJ2-2; tentative D call: TRBD2 (5 bases). The sample was peripheral blood, taken 28 days after the second dose of the MenACWY control vaccine. The sequence derives from an adult who received the MenACWY meningococcal vaccine as a control. The CDR3 bases are TGTGCCAGCAGTTTGGGGAGCCAACGACTGTACACCGGGGAGCTGTTTTTT. Translating gives CASSLGSQRLYTGELFF.